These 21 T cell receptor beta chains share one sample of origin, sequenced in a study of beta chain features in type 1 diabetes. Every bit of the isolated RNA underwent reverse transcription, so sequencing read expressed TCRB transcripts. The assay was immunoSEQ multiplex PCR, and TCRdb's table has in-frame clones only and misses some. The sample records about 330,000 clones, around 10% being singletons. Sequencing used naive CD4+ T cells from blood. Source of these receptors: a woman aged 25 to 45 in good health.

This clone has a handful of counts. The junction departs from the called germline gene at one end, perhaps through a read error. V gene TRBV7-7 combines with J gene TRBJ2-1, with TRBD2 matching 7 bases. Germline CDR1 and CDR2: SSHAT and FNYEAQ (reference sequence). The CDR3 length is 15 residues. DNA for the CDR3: TGTGCTAGCAGCTTAGTCCCTAGCGGCTACAATGAGCAGTTCTTC. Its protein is CASSLVPSGYNEQFF.

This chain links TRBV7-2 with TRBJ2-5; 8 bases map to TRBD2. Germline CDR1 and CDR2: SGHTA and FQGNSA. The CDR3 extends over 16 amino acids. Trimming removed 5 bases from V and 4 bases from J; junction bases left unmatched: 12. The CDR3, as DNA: TGTGCCAGCAGCCTCACAGCGGGAGAGGGTCGAGAGACCCAGTACTTC. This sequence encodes CASSLTAGEGRETQYF.

The CDR3 coding sequence is TGTGCCAGCAAGACGGGGGGGCGCACCAATGAGCAGTTCTTC. This sequence encodes CASKTGGRTNEQFF. This chain links TRBV28 with TRBJ2-1; TRBD2 matches 8 bases. V shed 7 bases, J shed 6 bases, and the junction held 8 bases outside the gene matches. The CDR3 consists of 14 residues. From germline, CDR1 is MDHEN and CDR2 SYDVKM.

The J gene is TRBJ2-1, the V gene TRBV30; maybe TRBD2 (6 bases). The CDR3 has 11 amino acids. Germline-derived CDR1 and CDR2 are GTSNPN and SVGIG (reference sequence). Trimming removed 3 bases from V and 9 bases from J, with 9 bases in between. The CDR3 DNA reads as TGTGCCTGGAGGTGGGGGGTTGAGCAGTTCTTC. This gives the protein CAWRWGVEQFF.

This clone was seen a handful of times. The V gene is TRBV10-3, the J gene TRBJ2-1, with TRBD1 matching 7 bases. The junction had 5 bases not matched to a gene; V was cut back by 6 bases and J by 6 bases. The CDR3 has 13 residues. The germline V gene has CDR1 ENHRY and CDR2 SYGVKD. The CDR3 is CAISTGQVNEQFF. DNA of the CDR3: TGTGCCATCAGCACCGGACAGGTCAATGAGCAGTTCTTC.

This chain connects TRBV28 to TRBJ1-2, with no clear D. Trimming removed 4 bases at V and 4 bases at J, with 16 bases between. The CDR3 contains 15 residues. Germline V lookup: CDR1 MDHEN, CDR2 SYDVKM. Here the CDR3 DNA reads TGTGCCAGCAGTTCACGGGAATTCGTGGGCTATGGCTACACCTTC. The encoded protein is CASSSREFVGYGYTF.

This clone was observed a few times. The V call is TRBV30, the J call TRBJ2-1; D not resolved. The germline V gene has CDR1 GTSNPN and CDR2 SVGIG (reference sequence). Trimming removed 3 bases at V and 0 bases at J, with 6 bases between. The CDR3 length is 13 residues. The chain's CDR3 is CAWRNTSYNEQFF. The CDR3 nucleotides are TGTGCCTGGAGGAACACCTCCTACAATGAGCAGTTCTTC. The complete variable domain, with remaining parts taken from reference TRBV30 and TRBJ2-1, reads SQTIHQWPATLVQPVGSPLSLECTVEGTSNPNLYWYRQAAGRGLQLLFYSVGIGQISSEVPQNLSASRPQDRQFILSSKKLLLSDSGFYLCAWRNTSYNEQFFGPGTRLTVL.

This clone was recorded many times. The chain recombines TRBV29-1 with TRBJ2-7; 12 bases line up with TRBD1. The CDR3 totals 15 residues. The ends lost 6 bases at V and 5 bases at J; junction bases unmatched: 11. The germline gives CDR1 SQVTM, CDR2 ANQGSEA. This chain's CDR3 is CSVVEPGQGANEQYF. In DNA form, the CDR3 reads TGCAGCGTCGTAGAGCCGGGACAGGGGGCTAACGAGCAGTACTTC.

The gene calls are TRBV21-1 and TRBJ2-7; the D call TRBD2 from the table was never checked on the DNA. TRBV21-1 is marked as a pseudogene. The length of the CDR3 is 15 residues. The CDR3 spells CASSKGLARTYEQYF. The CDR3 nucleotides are TGTGCCAGCAGCAAAGGACTAGCGAGAACCTACGAGCAGTACTTC.

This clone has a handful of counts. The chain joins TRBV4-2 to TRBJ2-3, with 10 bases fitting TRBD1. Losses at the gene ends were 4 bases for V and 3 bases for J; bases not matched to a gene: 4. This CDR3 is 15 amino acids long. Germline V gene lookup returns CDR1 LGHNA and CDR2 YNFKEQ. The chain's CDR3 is CASSPGQGGTDTQYF. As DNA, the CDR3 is TGTGCCAGCAGCCCCGGACAGGGGGGTACAGATACGCAGTATTTT.

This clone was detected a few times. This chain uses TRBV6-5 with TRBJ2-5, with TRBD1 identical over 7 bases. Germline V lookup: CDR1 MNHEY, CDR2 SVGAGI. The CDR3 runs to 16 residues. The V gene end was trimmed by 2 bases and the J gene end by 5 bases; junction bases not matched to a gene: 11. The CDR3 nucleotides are TGTGCCAGCAGTTACAGCACAGGGGACCCCCGGGAGACCCAGTACTTC. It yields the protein CASSYSTGDPRETQYF.

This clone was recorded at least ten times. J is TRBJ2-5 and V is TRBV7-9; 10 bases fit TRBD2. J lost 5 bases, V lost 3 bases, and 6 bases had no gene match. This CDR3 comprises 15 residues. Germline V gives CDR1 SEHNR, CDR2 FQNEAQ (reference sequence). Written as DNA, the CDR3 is TGTGCCAGCAGCTTCCTTAGCGGGAGGACTGAGACCCAGTACTTC. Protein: CASSFLSGRTETQYF.

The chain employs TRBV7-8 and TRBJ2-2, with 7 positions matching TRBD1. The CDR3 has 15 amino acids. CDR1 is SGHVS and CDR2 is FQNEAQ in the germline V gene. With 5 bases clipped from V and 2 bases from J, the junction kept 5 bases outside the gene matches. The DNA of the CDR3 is TGTGCCAGCAGCCTCTGGGACAGAAACACCGGGGAGCTGTTTTTT. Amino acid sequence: CASSLWDRNTGELFF.

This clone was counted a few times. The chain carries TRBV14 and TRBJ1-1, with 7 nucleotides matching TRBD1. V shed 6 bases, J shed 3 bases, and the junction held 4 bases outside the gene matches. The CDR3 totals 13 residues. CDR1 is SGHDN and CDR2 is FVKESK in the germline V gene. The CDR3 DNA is TGTGCCAGCAGGGCCGGGACAGACACTGAAGCTTTCTTT. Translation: CASRAGTDTEAFF.

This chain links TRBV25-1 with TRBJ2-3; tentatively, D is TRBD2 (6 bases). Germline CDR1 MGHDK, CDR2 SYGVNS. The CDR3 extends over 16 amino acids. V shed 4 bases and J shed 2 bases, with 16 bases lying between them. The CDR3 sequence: CASSGRSGGVTDTQYF. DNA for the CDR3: TGTGCCAGCAGTGGCCGTAGTGGAGGGGTCACAGATACGCAGTATTTT.

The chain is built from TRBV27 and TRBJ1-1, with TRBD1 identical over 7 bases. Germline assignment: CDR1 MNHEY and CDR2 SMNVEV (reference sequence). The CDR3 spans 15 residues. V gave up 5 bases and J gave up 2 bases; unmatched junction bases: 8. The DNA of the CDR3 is TGTGCCAGCAGTCCAGCCGGGACAGCTAACACTGAAGCTTTCTTT. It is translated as CASSPAGTANTEAFF.

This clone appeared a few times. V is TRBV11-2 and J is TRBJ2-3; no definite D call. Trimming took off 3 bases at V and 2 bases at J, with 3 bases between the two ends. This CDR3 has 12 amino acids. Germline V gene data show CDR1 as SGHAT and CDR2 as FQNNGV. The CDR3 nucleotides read TGTGCCAGCAGCTTCATCACAGATACGCAGTATTTT. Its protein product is CASSFITDTQYF. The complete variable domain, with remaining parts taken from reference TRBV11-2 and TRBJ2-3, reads EAGVAQSPRYKIIEKRQSVAFWCNPISGHATLYWYQQILGQGPKLLIQFQNNGVVDDSQLPKDRFSAERLKGVDSTLKIQPAKLEDSAVYLCASSFITDTQYFGPGTRLTVL.

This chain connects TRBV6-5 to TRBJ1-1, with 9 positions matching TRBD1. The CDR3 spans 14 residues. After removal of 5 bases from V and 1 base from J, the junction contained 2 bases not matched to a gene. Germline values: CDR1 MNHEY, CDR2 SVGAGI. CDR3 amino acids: CASSGGQGNTEAFF. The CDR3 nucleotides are TGTGCCAGCAGTGGGGGACAGGGGAACACTGAAGCTTTCTTT.

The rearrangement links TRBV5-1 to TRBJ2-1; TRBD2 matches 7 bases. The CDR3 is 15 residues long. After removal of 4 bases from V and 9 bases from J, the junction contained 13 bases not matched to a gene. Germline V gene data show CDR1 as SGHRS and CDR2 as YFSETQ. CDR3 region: CASSEGLSHHAEQFF. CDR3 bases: TGCGCCAGCAGCGAGGGACTATCCCACCACGCTGAGCAGTTCTTC.

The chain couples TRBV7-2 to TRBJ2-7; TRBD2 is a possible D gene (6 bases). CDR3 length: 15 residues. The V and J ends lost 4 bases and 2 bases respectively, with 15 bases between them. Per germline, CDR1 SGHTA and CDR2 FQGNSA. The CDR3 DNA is TGTGCCAGCAGCTATAGCTCTAGCGTGACCTACGAGCAGTACTTC. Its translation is CASSYSSSVTYEQYF. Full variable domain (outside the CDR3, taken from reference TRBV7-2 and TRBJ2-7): GAGVSQSPSNKVTEKGKDVELRCDPISGHTALYWYRQSLGQGLEFLIYFQGNSAPDKSGLPSDRFSAERTGGSVSTLTIQRTQQEDSAVYLCASSYSSSVTYEQYFGPGTRLTVT.

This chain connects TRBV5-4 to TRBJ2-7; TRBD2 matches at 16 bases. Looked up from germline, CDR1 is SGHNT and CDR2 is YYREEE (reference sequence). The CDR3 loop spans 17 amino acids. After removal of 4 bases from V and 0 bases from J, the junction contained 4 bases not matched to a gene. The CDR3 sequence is CASSGTSGRGSSYEQYF. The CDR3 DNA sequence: TGTGCCAGCAGCGGGACTAGCGGGAGGGGTAGCTCCTACGAGCAGTACTTC.